Below, 7 T cell receptor beta chains from the same sample are listed, as sequenced in a study of control samples from healthy donors and cancer patients. This table comes from immunoSEQ multiplex PCR, and its TCRdb copy is limited to in-frame clones, with some not included. The table shows around 130,000 clones, with roughly 84% occurring only once. Sequencing was done on a sample of blood. Receptor source: a man between 45 and 60 years old in good health.

This clone has a single count. The chain carries TRBV5-1 and TRBJ2-5, with 7 bases that match TRBD1. Germline V CDR1 and CDR2: SGHRS, YFSETQ. With 0 bases clipped from V and 7 bases from J, the junction kept 6 bases outside the gene matches. The CDR3 is 14 residues long. DNA for the CDR3: TGCGCCAGCAGCTTGGACAGGGGTTACGGGACCCAGTACTTC. Translation gives CASSLDRGYGTQYF.

This clone was seen a few times. The chain has TRBV7-8 and TRBJ2-1, with D hard to call. This CDR3 contains 16 residues. The germline V and J ends were trimmed by 1 base and 0 bases, with 10 bases remaining between them. CDR1 and CDR2 from the germline V gene are SGHVS and FQNEAQ. CDR3 sequence: CASSLGVSFSYNEQFF. The CDR3, as DNA: TGTGCCAGCAGCTTAGGCGTCAGTTTCTCCTACAATGAGCAGTTCTTC.

V gene TRBV30 combines with J gene TRBJ2-3; D unresolved. This CDR3 contains 11 residues. V lost 1 base to trimming and J lost 4 bases, with 3 bases between them. The V gene's germline CDR1 is GTSNPN and CDR2 SVGIG (reference sequence). CDR3 loop: CAWSGADTQYF. The DNA of the CDR3 is TGTGCCTGGAGTGGCGCAGATACGCAGTATTTT.

This rearrangement joins TRBV30 to TRBJ2-3, with D unclear. Trimming took off 2 bases at V and 14 bases at J, with 14 bases between the two ends. The CDR3 totals 11 residues. Germline loops: CDR1 GTSNPN, CDR2 SVGIG (reference sequence). The CDR3 protein is CAWSRPPAWYF. CDR3 DNA: TGTGCCTGGAGTAGGCCCCCAGCGTGGTATTTT.

This chain links TRBV19 with TRBJ1-1; 8 nucleotides agree with TRBD1. V was clipped by 7 bases and J by 8 bases; unmatched bases: 9. The length of the CDR3 is 13 residues. Germline V gene data show CDR1 as LNHDA and CDR2 as SQIVND (reference sequence). For the CDR3, the DNA is TGTGCCAGTACTTATACAGGGGGACGGGAAGCTTTCTTT. Translated: CASTYTGGREAFF.

This chain links TRBV27 with TRBJ2-7, with D possibly being TRBD1 (6 bases). CDR1 is MNHEY and CDR2 is SMNVEV in the germline V gene (reference sequence). The V end lost 4 bases, the J end lost 0 bases, and 16 bases lay between the germline ends. The CDR3 is made up of 16 amino acids. The CDR3 coding sequence is TGTGCCAGCAGTTCCCTCATCACAGGGCGCTCCTACGAGCAGTACTTC. Protein: CASSSLITGRSYEQYF.

This clone turned up a few times. J is TRBJ2-2 and V is TRBV9, with D perhaps TRBD1 or TRBD2 (5 bases each). The germline V gene has CDR1 SGDLS and CDR2 YYNGEE. The CDR3 has 13 amino acids. Between the trimmed V and J ends, which lost 2 bases and 7 bases, there was a span of 9 bases. The CDR3 DNA reads TGTGCCAGCAGCGTCGAGGGGCACGGGGAGCTGTTTTTT. As protein: CASSVEGHGELFF.